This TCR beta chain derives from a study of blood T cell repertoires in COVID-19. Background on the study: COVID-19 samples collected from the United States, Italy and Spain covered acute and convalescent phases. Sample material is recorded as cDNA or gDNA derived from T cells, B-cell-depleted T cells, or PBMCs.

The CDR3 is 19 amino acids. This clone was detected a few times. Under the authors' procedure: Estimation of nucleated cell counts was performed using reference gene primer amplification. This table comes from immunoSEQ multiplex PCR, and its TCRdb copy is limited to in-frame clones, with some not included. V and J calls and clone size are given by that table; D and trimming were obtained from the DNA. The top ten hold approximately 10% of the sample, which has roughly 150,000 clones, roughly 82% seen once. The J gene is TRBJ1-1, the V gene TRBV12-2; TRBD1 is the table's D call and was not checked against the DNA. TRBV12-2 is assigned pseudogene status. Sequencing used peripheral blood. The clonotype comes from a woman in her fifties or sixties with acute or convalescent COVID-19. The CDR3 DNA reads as TGTGCAAGTCGCTTAGGTTTACCGGGACAGGAGTTATTGGGCACTGAAGCTTTCTTT. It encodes CASRLGLPGQELLGTEAFF.